Listed below are T cell receptor beta chains from one sample, sequenced in a study of response to subunit inactivated influenza vaccine. MiXCR, run by TCRdb on the RT-PCR reads, gives a single entry per CDR3 protein. The table records 500,000 to 600,000 distinct CDR3 sequences, around 13% of them present only once. Sequencing used PBMCs from blood, obtained about 13 days after vaccination. These receptors were obtained from a man aged 45 to 65 who received an inactivated influenza vaccine. Each CDR3 is given with its conserved first and last residue. D genes are given only for firm matches. Clone size is given for some rows only: seen once, a few or many times, or a class if the clone is expanded.

clone_size d_call j_call v_call cdr3_nt cdr3_aa
once NA TRBJ2-2 TRBV13 TGTGCCAGCAGCTTAGGGAGGGGGTCAACGAACACCGGGGAGCTGTTTTTT CASSLGRGSTNTGELFF
NA NA TRBJ1-2 TRBV5-1 TGCGCCAGCAGCTTCGGAGGGGAGAACTATGGCTACACCTTC CASSFGGENYGYTF
few NA TRBJ2-2 TRBV30 TGTGCCTGGAGTGAATGGTTGAGAGGGGAGCTGTTTTTT CAWSEWLRGELFF
NA TRBD2 TRBJ2-1 TRBV24-1 TGTGCCACCAGTGATTTGCTCGGTAGCGGGGGGGGGAATGAGCAGTTCTTC CATSDLLGSGGGNEQFF
NA NA TRBJ2-7 TRBV9 TGTGCCAGCAGCGTAGGTGGCGGGGTCACCTACGAGCAGTACTTC CASSVGGGVTYEQYF
many TRBD2 TRBJ2-7 TRBV7-9 TGTGCCAGCAGCTTAAACGCGGGGGACTACGAGCAGTACTTC CASSLNAGDYEQYF
few TRBD2 TRBJ2-7 TRBV20-1 TGCAGTGCTTACTCCGGGACTAGCGGGAGGTCCTACGAGCAGTACTTC CSAYSGTSGRSYEQYF
few NA TRBJ2-1 TRBV21-1 TGTGCCAGCAGCAAAGAGCTTTCCTACAATGAGCAGTTCTTC CASSKELSYNEQFF
NA TRBD2 TRBJ2-1 TRBV7-9 TGTGCCAGCAGCTTAGAAGGTAGCGGGAGAAATGAGCAGTTCTTC CASSLEGSGRNEQFF
few NA TRBJ2-7 TRBV14 TGTGCCAGCAGCCAAATTAGGGGCGAGCAGTACTTC CASSQIRGEQYF
NA NA TRBJ2-5 TRBV25-1 TGTGCCAGCAGTCCTTCCATGTCGTCGTGGAGGAGGGTGGTAGGGGGAAAAGAGACCCAGTACTTC CASSPSMSSWRRVVGGKETQYF
NA NA TRBJ1-5 TRBV6-9 TGTGCCAGCAGAGGCGGCCCCGAGGGCAATCAGCCCCAGCATTTT CASRGGPEGNQPQHF
NA TRBD1 TRBJ1-2 TRBV6-2/TRBV6-3 TGTGCCAGCAGTTGGGGACAGCCATCCTATGGCTACACCTTC CASSWGQPSYGYTF
few TRBD1 TRBJ1-4 TRBV7-9 TGTGCCAGCAGACCCGGACAGGGCGGCGGAACTAATGAAAAACTGTTTTTT CASRPGQGGGTNEKLFF
many NA TRBJ2-7 TRBV27 TGTGCCAGCATTTTCACGAGGGACGAGCAGTACTTC CASIFTRDEQYF
NA TRBD2 TRBJ2-5 TRBV6-2/TRBV6-3 TGTGCCAGCAGTTACCATCCTAGCGGGATAGAGACCCAGTACTTC CASSYHPSGIETQYF
few TRBD1 TRBJ2-7 TRBV24-1 TGTGCCACCAGTGATTATGGGACAGGGCTTCACGAGCAGTACTTC CATSDYGTGLHEQYF
many NA TRBJ1-6 TRBV5-1 TGCGCCAGCAGAGGAACCGGGAACTCCTATAATTCACCCCTCCACTTT CASRGTGNSYNSPLHF
NA NA TRBJ2-7 TRBV24-1 TGTGCCACCCTCGGCCGGGTTACGGAACAATACGAGCAGTACTTC CATLGRVTEQYEQYF
NA TRBD1 TRBJ1-1 TRBV7-9 TGTGCCAGCAGCTCGGTCACAGGGGGTTACACTGAAGCTTTCTTT CASSSVTGGYTEAFF
NA NA TRBJ2-1 TRBV5-5 TGTGCCAGCAGCTTGGCGGGATTTACCGGACCAGCTCTCAATGAGCAGTTCTTC CASSLAGFTGPALNEQFF
NA TRBD1 TRBJ2-7 TRBV5-5 TGTGCCAGCAGGACCGGGACAGGACCCTACGAGCAGTACTTC CASRTGTGPYEQYF
few NA TRBJ2-7 TRBV12-3/TRBV12-4 TGTGCCAGCAGTTTGGACTCCGGGAGAACCGACGAGCAGTACTTC CASSLDSGRTDEQYF
NA NA TRBJ2-2 TRBV20-1 TGCAGTGCCCCCGGCAAACGAGGGACGGGGACCGGGGAGCTGTTTTTT CSAPGKRGTGTGELFF
NA NA TRBJ1-1 TRBV25-1 TGTGCCAGCAGTGAATTTACAGGCGGGAGCAACACTGAAGCTTTCTTT CASSEFTGGSNTEAFF
NA NA TRBJ2-1 TRBV20-1 TGCAGTGCTAGGAACCGACAGAGCCCTAACAATGAGCAGTTCTTC CSARNRQSPNNEQFF
many TRBD1 TRBJ2-3 TRBV7-2 TGTGCCAGCAGCCCCGACAGGGCCCTCACAGATACGCAGTATTTT CASSPDRALTDTQYF
NA NA TRBJ2-1 TRBV6-2/TRBV6-3 TGTGCCAGCAGTTACAACCTATGGGAGCAGTTCTTC CASSYNLWEQFF
NA TRBD1 TRBJ2-1 TRBV19 TGTGCCAGTAGTACCCCGGGACAGGGGGATGATGAGCAGTTCTTC CASSTPGQGDDEQFF
few TRBD1 TRBJ1-2 TRBV27 TGTGCCAGCGCGACAGGGAAAGGCGGCTACACCTTC CASATGKGGYTF
many TRBD1 TRBJ2-7 TRBV29-1 TGCAGCTGCTCGTTCAGGGGGCGCGACTACGAGCAGTACTTC CSCSFRGRDYEQYF
few NA TRBJ1-5 TRBV15 TGTGCCACCAGCCTGGACGGGACGGAACAGCCCCAGCATTTT CATSLDGTEQPQHF
few TRBD1 TRBJ1-3 TRBV30 TGTGCCTGGAGAGCTATCACAGGGGCCTCTGGAAACACCATATATTTT CAWRAITGASGNTIYF
few TRBD2 TRBJ2-7 TRBV20-1 TGCAGTGCTAGCCATCGGGGGGGAGGGACTGACGAGCAGTACTTC CSASHRGGGTDEQYF
few TRBD1 TRBJ1-2 TRBV7-9 TGTGCCAGCAGCTTAATAACCTGGACAGGGCCCTATGGCTACACCTTC CASSLITWTGPYGYTF
few TRBD2 TRBJ2-1 TRBV5-1 TGCGCCAGCAGCTTGGTGCCCCCCCGCGGGGGATTCAATGAGCAGTTCTTC CASSLVPPRGGFNEQFF
NA TRBD1 TRBJ2-3 TRBV12-3/TRBV12-4 TGTGCCAGCAGTTTAGTTCCCGGGACAGGGGGCGCGGTGAATACGCAGTATTTT CASSLVPGTGGAVNTQYF
few NA TRBJ2-7 TRBV20-1 TGCAGTGCTAGAGGTCGTCAGGGTTGGTACGAGCAGTACTTC CSARGRQGWYEQYF
few TRBD1 TRBJ2-5 TRBV4-3 TGCGCCAGCAGCCAAGGGATTGGGACAGGACAAGAGACCCAGTACTTC CASSQGIGTGQETQYF
few NA TRBJ1-2 TRBV20-1 TGCAGTGCTTCCCGGATGGGGGCGCGGATGATTGGCTACACCTTC CSASRMGARMIGYTF
NA NA TRBJ2-1 TRBV2 TGTGCCAGCAGGTATACGGAGTGGCAGTTCTTC CASRYTEWQFF
few NA TRBJ2-5 TRBV7-9 TGTGCCAGCAGCTTAGGGCAATCGGGTTTACCAGGGACCCAGTACTTC CASSLGQSGLPGTQYF
few NA TRBJ2-2 TRBV6-2/TRBV6-3 TGTGCCAGCAGTTACCCCGTTGGGGAGCTGTTTTTT CASSYPVGELFF
NA TRBD1 TRBJ2-3 TRBV5-6 TGTGCCAGCAGCCTTACAGGACAGGCCTTCACAGATACGCAGTATTTT CASSLTGQAFTDTQYF
few TRBD1 TRBJ2-5 TRBV7-9 TGTGCCAGCAGCTTACAGGGGACAGGGGAGACCCAGTACTTC CASSLQGTGETQYF
few NA TRBJ2-5 TRBV14 TGTGCCAGCAGCCAACATCCGGGACTTCAAGAGACCCAGTACTTC CASSQHPGLQETQYF
few NA TRBJ2-1 TRBV5-6 TGTGCCAGCAGCGAGCGGGTACTCTACAATGAGCAGTTCTTC CASSERVLYNEQFF
many TRBD1 TRBJ1-4 TRBV12-3/TRBV12-4 TGTGCCAGCAGGGGGACAGGGCCGAATGAAAAACTGTTTTTT CASRGTGPNEKLFF
NA TRBD2 TRBJ2-7 TRBV12-3/TRBV12-4 TGTGCCAGCAGCCAAGGTCTAGCGGGGCGAAACCCCTACCTGGAGCAGTACTTC CASSQGLAGRNPYLEQYF
NA NA TRBJ1-1 TRBV6-1 TGTGCCAGCAGTGGGGCCATGAACACTGAAGCTTTCTTT CASSGAMNTEAFF
few TRBD1 TRBJ1-6 TRBV6-2/TRBV6-3 TGTGCCAGCAGTTACGCTCCCTTTGGACAGGGGCTCCTCCACTTT CASSYAPFGQGLLHF
NA TRBD1 TRBJ2-3 TRBV6-5 TGTGCCAGCAGTTACGGGGACAGCCCACTCCGGGATACGCAGTATTTT CASSYGDSPLRDTQYF
NA NA TRBJ2-2 TRBV19 TGTGCCAGTAGGGGGTCCGCCGCGAACACCGGGGAGCTGTTTTTT CASRGSAANTGELFF
NA TRBD2 TRBJ2-1 TRBV28 TGTGCCAGCAGTTGGACTAAGGAGGGTGCTGTAGCGGGCCGCTCCTACAATGAGCAGTTCTTC CASSWTKEGAVAGRSYNEQFF
few NA TRBJ2-3 TRBV29-1 TGCAGCGTTGAGGGGAGGGGGTTCACAGATACGCAGTATTTT CSVEGRGFTDTQYF
NA NA TRBJ2-1 TRBV29-1 TGCAGCGTTGGAACGGATACTATCAATGAGCAGTTCTTC CSVGTDTINEQFF
NA NA TRBJ1-2 TRBV6-1 TGTGCCAGCAGGGTACAGGGTGGGTATGGCTACACCTTC CASRVQGGYGYTF
many TRBD2 TRBJ2-1 TRBV10-3 TGTGCCATCCGAGGTTCGGGAGGCCCCGAAAATGAGCAGTTCTTC CAIRGSGGPENEQFF